This TCR beta chain was captured by sequencing in a study of vaccination effects on CD4 cells after COVID-19. The method was immunoSEQ multiplex PCR; TCRdb's version includes in-frame clones alone and lacks a portion of them. The sample gives around 56,000 clones, 65% to 80% of which show up once; 2.5% to 3.5% is in the top ten. The CDR3 is 13 residues long. Germline assignment: CDR1 MNHEY and CDR2 SVGAGI. Trimming took 7 bases from V and 10 from J, leaving 17 bases between them. On this clone itself: Its target is not known.

Researchers isolated CD4+ T cells once approximately eleven days of culture had elapsed. Study-wide points: Healthy vaccinees' vaccine-induced clones included only 1 of 255 that recognized common cold coronaviruses.

The sequenced sample was CD4+ T cells from PBMCs cultured without peptide, obtained before COVID-19 vaccination. The sequence came from a human donor who received a COVID-19 vaccine. The V gene is TRBV6-5, the J gene TRBJ2-1, with D possibly matching TRBD2 (7 bases). CDR3: CASTKGGGEEQFF. In nucleotides, the CDR3 is TGTGCCAGCACCAAGGGGGGGGGAGAGGAGCAGTTCTTC.